The 29 T cell receptor beta chains given below trace back to one sample, sequenced in a study of technical replicates of blood from a handful of donors. The repertoire was sequenced with immunoSEQ multiplex PCR; TCRdb's copy has only in-frame clones and lacks some. The sample has around 79,000 clones; 94% are singletons. The source material was T cells isolated from PBMCs. These receptors were obtained from a human donor in good health.

This clone has only one observation. The chain employs TRBV2 and TRBJ2-3, with D possibly TRBD2 on 6 matching bases. The CDR3 loop spans 12 amino acids. Germline V gene data show CDR1 as SNHLY and CDR2 as FYNNEI. V lost 8 bases and J 4 bases, leaving 10 bases between the germline ends. CDR3 sequence: CASGGLADTQYF. The CDR3 coding sequence is TGTGCCAGCGGGGGGTTAGCAGATACGCAGTATTTT.

The chain couples TRBV9 to TRBJ2-1, with 7 bases matching TRBD2. The CDR3 contains 17 residues. Germline V gene data show CDR1 as SGDLS and CDR2 as YYNGEE. The J segment lost 5 bases and the V segment lost 4 bases, leaving 15 bases of the junction unmatched. In DNA form, the CDR3 reads TGTGCCAGCAGCCCCTCTTCCCGAGCGGGATATGACAATGAGCAGTTCTTC. The encoded protein is CASSPSSRAGYDNEQFF.

The chain carries TRBV5-4 and TRBJ1-2, with no clear D. CDR1 and CDR2 from the germline V gene are SGHNT and YYREEE (reference sequence). With 0 bases removed from V and 0 bases from J, the gap between germline ends came to 9 bases. The CDR3 is made up of 15 amino acids. The DNA for the CDR3 is TGTGCCAGCAGCTTGGGTTGGGAGGCTAACTATGGCTACACCTTC. Translation gives CASSLGWEANYGYTF.

The chain has TRBV6-1 and TRBJ2-3, with D unclear. CDR3 length: 11 residues. Germline lookup yields CDR1 MNHNS and CDR2 SASEGT. In nucleotides, the CDR3 is TGTGTAACAGCACGGACAGATACGCAGTATTTT. Translating gives CVTARTDTQYF.

This rearrangement joins TRBV5-1 to TRBJ2-7; TRBD1 agrees at 7 bases. The junction had 9 bases not matched to a gene; V was cut back by 3 bases and J by 3 bases. The CDR3 is 15 amino acids. Germline V gene lookup returns CDR1 SGHRS and CDR2 YFSETQ. The CDR3 DNA sequence: TGCGCCAGCAGCTCAGGTCGGGACAGCCACTACGAGCAGTACTTC. It translates to CASSSGRDSHYEQYF.

V and J are TRBV5-1 and TRBJ1-2; D possibly corresponds to TRBD1 (6 bases). V lost 5 bases and J lost 3, with 14 bases in between. The germline CDR1 and CDR2 sequences are SGHRS and YFSETQ. The CDR3 has 14 residues. This CDR3 is CASRALGGHYGYTF. In nucleotides, the CDR3 is TGCGCCAGCAGAGCCCTAGGGGGTCACTATGGCTACACCTTC.

This clone was observed once. This sequence joins TRBV18 and TRBJ1-3, with TRBD1 identical over 11 bases. In germline, CDR1 is KGHSH, CDR2 LQKENI. After removal of 1 base from V and 2 bases from J, the junction contained 1 base not matched to a gene. This CDR3 spans 16 amino acids. CDR3 residues: CASSPLGQGAGNTIYF. The CDR3 nucleotides are TGTGCCAGCTCACCACTGGGACAGGGGGCTGGAAACACCATATATTTT. The full variable domain, its missing parts supplied by reference TRBV18 and TRBJ1-3, is NAGVMQNPRHLVRRRGQEARLRCSPMKGHSHVYWYRQLPEEGLKFMVYLQKENIIDESGMPKERFSAEFPKEGPSILRIQQVVRGDSAAYFCASSPLGQGAGNTIYFGEGSWLTVV.

The gene calls are TRBV30 and TRBJ2-6; tentatively, D is TRBD1 (5 bases). CDR1 is GTSNPN and CDR2 is SVGIG in the germline V gene (reference sequence). The CDR3 loop spans 19 amino acids. V lost 0 bases, J lost 0 bases, and 18 bases lay in between. This CDR3 reads CAWSVWGGTVTSGANVLTF. The CDR3 bases are TGTGCCTGGAGTGTATGGGGCGGCACTGTAACCTCTGGGGCCAACGTCCTGACTTTC.

V gene TRBV5-1 combines with J gene TRBJ2-7; D might be TRBD1 (5 bases). The CDR3 runs 13 residues. Germline V gives CDR1 SGHRS, CDR2 YFSETQ. The V end lost 4 bases, the J end lost 4 bases, and 12 bases lay between the germline ends. CDR3 loop: CASSERQLYEQYF. DNA for the CDR3: TGCGCCAGCAGCGAGAGACAGCTTTACGAGCAGTACTTC.

This clone was seen more than once but under ten times. A junction boundary mismatches the germline segment, possibly from a read error. The V call is TRBV30, the J call TRBJ2-2; 10 positions match TRBD2. Germline V lookup: CDR1 GTSNPN, CDR2 SVGIG (reference sequence). This CDR3 spans 17 amino acids. As DNA, the CDR3 is TGTGCCTGGAGCGATCTAGCGGGAGCCGGGAACTCCGGGGAGCTGTTTTTT. Its protein is CAWSDLAGAGNSGELFF.

The chain combines TRBV29-1 with TRBJ1-2, with TRBD1 as a possible D gene (6 bases). CDR3 size: 13 residues. Germline V gives CDR1 SQVTM, CDR2 ANQGSEA. CDR3 sequence: CIASGEANYGYTF. CDR3 bases: TGCATCGCCTCAGGGGAAGCTAACTATGGCTACACCTTC.

This clone was recorded only once. V gene TRBV9 combines with J gene TRBJ2-2; 13 nucleotides agree with TRBD2. Germline V gene data show CDR1 as SGDLS and CDR2 as YYNGEE. CDR3 length equals 19 residues. V gave up 3 bases and J gave up 2 bases; unmatched junction bases: 10. CDR3 amino acids: CASSDPTSGRTRNTGELFF. As DNA, the CDR3 is TGTGCCAGCAGCGACCCGACTAGCGGGAGGACCCGCAACACCGGGGAGCTGTTTTTT.

The chain joins TRBV4-3 to TRBJ2-7, with D possibly being TRBD2 (5 bases). This CDR3 region has 17 residues. The germline CDR1 and CDR2 sequences are LGHNA and YSLEER. Between the trimmed V and J ends, which lost 0 bases and 2 bases, there was a span of 17 bases. CDR3 residues: CASSQEIFGISPYEQYF. CDR3 DNA: TGCGCCAGCAGCCAAGAAATTTTCGGGATTTCCCCCTACGAGCAGTACTTC.

This clone was counted a few times. The chain links TRBV9 to TRBJ1-2; the D is unclear. There are 14 residues in the CDR3. The ends were cut back, 0 bases at V and 4 bases at J, with 10 bases in the middle. Germline loops: CDR1 SGDLS, CDR2 YYNGEE. Written as DNA, the CDR3 is TGTGCCAGCAGCGTAGAGGACGGAGGCTATGGCTACACCTTC. Translating it yields CASSVEDGGYGYTF.

J is TRBJ1-2 and V is TRBV2; a weak D match, TRBD1 (6 bases). CDR1 is SNHLY and CDR2 is FYNNEI in the germline V gene. The V end was cut by 2 bases, the J end by 4 bases, with 11 bases between. CDR3 size: 14 residues. CDR3 sequence (DNA): TGTGCCAGCAGTGAAAGGACAGCTATCTATGGCTACACCTTC. This sequence encodes CASSERTAIYGYTF.

The gene calls are TRBV9 and TRBJ2-1; TRBD1 might be the D (6 bases). The CDR3 consists of 16 residues. CDR1 is SGDLS and CDR2 is YYNGEE in the germline V gene. V dropped 4 bases and J dropped 7 bases, with 21 bases sitting between them. CDR3 coding DNA: TGTGCCAGCAGCATTGAGGACAGCCGTAAAGGGAATGAGCAGTTCTTC. It yields the protein CASSIEDSRKGNEQFF.

The sample holds one count of this clone. The V gene is TRBV12-5, the J gene TRBJ2-1; 13 positions agree with TRBD2. From germline, CDR1 is LGHNT and CDR2 FRNRAP. This CDR3 spans 16 amino acids. J was trimmed by 6 bases and V by 5 bases; bases with no gene match: 7. This CDR3 is CASGPTGTSGINEQFF. CDR3 DNA sequence: TGTGCTAGTGGTCCCACCGGGACTAGCGGGATCAATGAGCAGTTCTTC.

This chain joins TRBV10-1 and TRBJ1-3; 9 nucleotides align to TRBD1. CDR1 is WNHNN and CDR2 is SYGVQD in the germline V gene (reference sequence). The CDR3 is made up of 15 amino acids. J lost 3 bases, V lost 6 bases, and 6 bases had no gene match. This chain's CDR3 is CASSGQGFGGNTIYF. CDR3 coding DNA: TGCGCCAGCAGCGGACAGGGGTTCGGTGGAAACACCATATATTTT.

V gene TRBV11-3 combines with J gene TRBJ2-7, with 7 bases matching TRBD2. Germline trimming cut 1 base from V and 5 bases from J; bases unmatched to any gene: 5. CDR1 is SGHNT, CDR2 YENEEA, per germline. This CDR3 has 14 amino acids. CDR3 sequence (DNA): TGTGCCAGCAGCTTAGGGCAGGGAGGGAACGAGCAGTACTTC. Its protein product is CASSLGQGGNEQYF.

In this sample, this clone turned up once. V usage is TRBV30 and J usage is TRBJ2-7; TRBD2 might be the D (5 bases). Trimming stripped 2 bases from V and 1 base from J, with 9 bases between. Germline V gene sequence: CDR1 GTSNPN, CDR2 SVGIG (reference sequence). The CDR3 spans 13 residues. The CDR3 region has the DNA TGTGCCTGGAGTAGGACTCTTTCCTACGAGCAGTACTTC. Translation gives CAWSRTLSYEQYF.

The rearrangement joins TRBV9 to TRBJ2-7; no reliable D call. Trimming took 0 bases from V and 2 from J, leaving 9 bases between them. CDR1 is SGDLS, CDR2 YYNGEE, per germline. The length of the CDR3 is 14 residues. CDR3 protein: CASSVAHATYEQYF. The CDR3 nucleotides are TGTGCCAGCAGCGTAGCCCACGCGACCTACGAGCAGTACTTC.

V and J are TRBV4-3 and TRBJ2-3, with D perhaps TRBD2 (5 bases). Per the germline V gene, CDR1 is LGHNA and CDR2 is YSLEER. Trimming removed 3 bases at V and 1 base at J, with 8 bases between. The CDR3 spans 14 residues. The CDR3 DNA reads as TGCGCCAGCAGCCAGGGGAGCCGCACAGATACGCAGTATTTT. Amino acids: CASSQGSRTDTQYF.

This chain connects TRBV5-6 to TRBJ2-1; TRBD2 agrees at 14 bases. This CDR3 comprises 15 residues. Germline CDR1 is SGHDT and CDR2 is YYEEEE. The ends lost 4 bases at V and 5 bases at J; junction bases unmatched: 2. CDR3 in amino acids: CASSLGLAGDNEQFF. In DNA, the CDR3 is TGTGCCAGCAGCCTGGGACTAGCGGGAGACAATGAGCAGTTCTTC. Supplemented by reference TRBV5-6 and TRBJ2-1, the full variable domain reads DAGVTQSPTHLIKTRGQQVTLRCSPKSGHDTVSWYQQALGQGPQFIFQYYEEEERQRGNFPDRFSGHQFPNYSSELNVNALLLGDSALYLCASSLGLAGDNEQFFGPGTRLTVL.

J is TRBJ2-1 and V is TRBV29-1, with D uncertain. The V end lost 7 bases, the J end lost 2 bases, and 6 bases lay between the germline ends. The CDR3 totals 11 residues. Germline CDR1 SQVTM, CDR2 ANQGSEA. CDR3 bases: TGCAGCGGCGCTCCCTACAATGAGCAGTTCTTC. Amino acids: CSGAPYNEQFF.

The chain uses TRBV28 and TRBJ2-5, with 10 positions matching TRBD2. Germline CDR1 is MDHEN and CDR2 is SYDVKM. There are 18 residues in the CDR3. Trimming at V came to 4 bases and at J to 5 bases, leaving 16 bases not matched to a gene. The CDR3 protein is CASSSIQPTSGWWETQYF. Here the CDR3 DNA reads TGTGCCAGCAGTTCCATCCAACCGACTAGCGGGTGGTGGGAGACCCAGTACTTC.

This sequence joins TRBV5-5 and TRBJ2-3, with TRBD2 identical over 11 bases. This CDR3 has 15 amino acids. The trim removed 0 bases at V and 4 bases at J, leaving 1 base unmatched. Per the germline V gene, CDR1 is SGHKS and CDR2 is YYEKEE (reference sequence). CDR3 in DNA: TGTGCCAGCAGCTTGGGGGGACTAGCGGCAGATACGCAGTATTTT. This encodes CASSLGGLAADTQYF. Complete variable domain (other parts from reference TRBV5-5 and TRBJ2-3): DAGVTQSPTHLIKTRGQQVTLRCSPISGHKSVSWYQQVLGQGPQFIFQYYEKEERGRGNFPDRFSARQFPNYSSELNVNALLLGDSALYLCASSLGGLAADTQYFGPGTRLTVL.

The chain combines TRBV7-9 with TRBJ2-1; D might be TRBD2 (5 bases). There are 14 residues in the CDR3. With 3 bases removed from V and 1 base from J, the gap between germline ends came to 7 bases. Germline assignment: CDR1 SEHNR and CDR2 FQNEAQ (reference sequence). The CDR3 here is CASSFSGSYNEQFF. Here the CDR3 DNA reads TGTGCCAGCAGCTTTTCGGGGTCCTACAATGAGCAGTTCTTC.

The chain carries TRBV28 and TRBJ1-1, with 7 nucleotides matching TRBD1. Trimming at V came to 5 bases and at J to 0 bases, leaving 6 bases not matched to a gene. Germline values: CDR1 MDHEN, CDR2 SYDVKM. This CDR3 comprises 15 residues. This chain's CDR3 is CASSTTGMVNTEAFF. In DNA form, the CDR3 reads TGTGCCAGCAGTACGACAGGGATGGTGAACACTGAAGCTTTCTTT.

This clone was seen a single time. The chain has TRBV2 and TRBJ1-1; a possible D gene is TRBD1 (6 bases). From germline, CDR1 is SNHLY and CDR2 FYNNEI. The CDR3 runs to 14 residues. Deletions cut 7 bases from V and 1 base from J, with 13 bases between. The CDR3 nucleotides are TGTGCCAGCAACATAGGACAGCAGAACACTGAAGCTTTCTTT. This codes for CASNIGQQNTEAFF.